The 9 T cell receptor beta chains below all came from one sample that was sequenced in a study of vaccination and CD4 T cells after COVID-19. No cognate antigen is known for these TCRs. The time point is: late sampling 161 to 241 days after vaccination in a few convalescent patients. The treatment denotes: approximately 9-day PBMC culture with coronavirus spike peptide pools or control peptides (ViraFEST assay). Researchers used the Oncomine TCR Beta short-read assay to sequence DNA from cultured CD4+ T cells. TCRdb ran MiXCR on the PCR reads and lists one entry per CDR3 protein. The sample lists under 20,000 distinct CDR3 sequences, less than 60% seen once, with around a sixth in the top ten. Source: CD4+ T cells from blood, cultured in vitro, taken about 7 months after SARS-CoV-2 vaccination. The receptors come from a human donor who had recovered from COVID-19.

The rearrangement uses TRBV6-1 and TRBJ2-3, with D possibly matching TRBD2 (5 bases). The CDR3 consists of 14 residues. V lost 6 bases to trimming and J lost 2 bases, with 12 bases between them. Germline V CDR1 and CDR2: MNHNS, SASEGT. The CDR3 spells CASSLLDITDTQYF. The CDR3 DNA reads as TGTGCCAGCAGCCTACTAGATATCACAGATACGCAGTATTTT.

The chain couples TRBV20-1 to TRBJ1-1, with TRBD1 as a possible D gene (5 bases). This CDR3 region has 14 residues. The V end was cut by 7 bases, the J end by 4 bases, with 19 bases between. Germline CDR1 reads DFQATT; CDR2 reads SNEGSKA (reference sequence). As DNA, the CDR3 is TGCAGTGTATCGAACCCCACAGGCGCCACTGAAGCTTTCTTT. This translates into CSVSNPTGATEAFF.

This rearrangement joins TRBV24-1 to TRBJ2-7; D assignment may be TRBD1 or TRBD2 (6 bases each). Germline assignment: CDR1 KGHDR and CDR2 SFDVKD. Trimming left V 10 bases short and J 4 bases short, with 19 bases between. The length of the CDR3 is 14 residues. CDR3 residues: CATWSPGARYEQYF. Here the CDR3 DNA reads TGTGCCACATGGTCCCCGGGGGCGAGATACGAGCAGTACTTC.

This clonotype was picked up a small number of times. V and J are TRBV20-1 and TRBJ1-5; the D is unclear. V was clipped by 3 bases and J by 3 bases, with 18 bases between them. This CDR3 has 16 amino acids. Germline V gene data show CDR1 as DFQATT and CDR2 as SNEGSKA (reference sequence). The CDR3 here is CSASTLAVMDNQPQHF. For the CDR3, the DNA is TGCAGTGCTAGTACCCTGGCGGTGATGGACAATCAGCCCCAGCATTTT.

This clonotype was detected only a few times. The V and J genes are TRBV27 and TRBJ2-7, with a weak D call TRBD1 (6 bases). The ends were cut back, 4 bases at V and 4 bases at J, with 14 bases in the middle. CDR3 length equals 14 residues. Germline V lookup: CDR1 MNHEY, CDR2 SMNVEV (reference sequence). CDR3 protein: CASSSSDRSYEQYF. DNA of the CDR3: TGTGCCAGCAGTTCATCCGACAGGTCTTACGAGCAGTACTTC.

Of note for this clonotype: Germline and junction disagree at one end, which may indicate a read error. The J gene is TRBJ1-1, the V gene TRBV20-1, with D unclear. The CDR3 contains 12 residues. The germline CDR1 and CDR2 sequences are DFQATT and SNEGSKA (reference sequence). CDR3 in amino acids: CSARDRYREAFF. The CDR3 DNA follows: TGTAGTGCTAGAGATCGGTATCGAGAAGCTTTCTTT.

This chain links TRBV15 with TRBJ2-7; 7 positions match TRBD1. The CDR3 is 15 residues long. From germline, CDR1 is LNHNV and CDR2 YYDKDF (reference sequence). V was pared by 3 bases and J by 4 bases, with 9 bases of the junction left unmatched. The CDR3, as DNA: TGTGCCACCAGCAGGGACCGACAGGGTATGTACGAGCAGTACTTC. Its protein product is CATSRDRQGMYEQYF.

V usage is TRBV7-2 and J usage is TRBJ1-5, with TRBD1 matching over 7 bases. V shed 5 bases, J shed 4 bases, and the junction held 8 bases outside the gene matches. This CDR3 region has 15 residues. Germline values: CDR1 SGHTA, CDR2 FQGNSA. The CDR3 nucleotides read TGTGCCAGCAGCCCGCGGACAGGAGAGAATCAGCCCCAGCATTTT. This encodes CASSPRTGENQPQHF.

This clonotype was counted a few times. This chain connects TRBV7-9 to TRBJ1-5; 8 nucleotides align to TRBD1. Germline-derived CDR1 and CDR2 are SEHNR and FQNEAQ (reference sequence). V was clipped by 4 bases and J by 1 base; unmatched bases: 6. The CDR3 is made up of 16 amino acids. As DNA, the CDR3 is TGTGCCAGCAGCTCAGGGGGCTACGAGAGCAATCAGCCCCAGCATTTT. It specifies CASSSGGYESNQPQHF.